This T cell receptor beta chain was recovered during a study of a mutant IDH1 vaccine in newly diagnosed glioma. The wider study: Vaccination was launched 4-6 weeks after radiotherapy alone, or with temozolomide cycles. Mean patient age was around 40 years; around 60% were male and about 38% female.

The data were produced by immunoSEQ multiplex PCR, yet TCRdb's version contains in-frame clones alone and is incomplete. The sample contains about 110,000 clones, roughly nine tenths of which appear only once. On this clone itself: Antigen specificity is unknown.

From germline, CDR1 is SGDLS and CDR2 YYNGEE. The CDR3 totals 13 residues. V lost 5 bases and J 6 bases, leaving 12 bases between the germline ends. The sample's time point: week 11, during vaccination. In the vaccine, a single dose held 300 ug of the mutant IDH1 20-mer peptide, along with topical imiquimod. Donor diagnoses consisted of new WHO grade 3 or 4 IDH1-mutant, ATRX-lost astrocytomas. The chain joins TRBV9 to TRBJ1-5, with D perhaps TRBD1 (5 bases). The TCR sequence derives from a woman between 50 and 59 years old with glioma. Here the sequenced sample was PBMCs, taken from a glioma patient whose treatment included an IDH1 peptide vaccine. The CDR3 protein is CASSSQGAQPQHF. The CDR3 bases are TGTGCCAGCAGTTCCCAGGGTGCTCAGCCCCAGCATTTT.